The 21 T cell receptor beta chains given below trace back to one sample, sequenced in a study of blood T cell repertoires in COVID-19. The repertoire was sequenced with immunoSEQ multiplex PCR; TCRdb's copy has only in-frame clones and lacks some. The data contain approximately 280,000 clones, approximately 91% of them singletons. The sequencing sample was made of peripheral blood. These receptors came from a woman in her fifties or sixties with acute or convalescent COVID-19.

This clone was counted at least ten times. The V and J genes are TRBV9 and TRBJ1-6, with D uncertain. Trimming took off 0 bases at V and 7 bases at J, with 11 bases between the two ends. Germline-derived CDR1 and CDR2 are SGDLS and YYNGEE. CDR3 length: 15 residues. The CDR3 loop reads CASSVDWQANSPLHF. The CDR3 DNA is TGTGCCAGCAGCGTAGACTGGCAGGCAAATTCACCCCTCCACTTT.

The rearrangement links TRBV28 to TRBJ2-7; possible D gene TRBD1, 6 bases. CDR1 and CDR2 (germline): MDHEN, SYDVKM. This CDR3 is 14 amino acids long. The ends were cut back, 7 bases at V and 3 bases at J, with 16 bases in the middle. DNA of the CDR3: TGTGCCAGCACCCATCTGGGACACTTCTACGAGCAGTACTTC. It encodes CASTHLGHFYEQYF.

This clone is a singleton in its sample. CDR3: CASSPTSGGVADTQYF. The CDR3 DNA follows: TGTGCCAGCAGTCCAACTAGCGGGGGGGTCGCAGATACGCAGTATTTT. V and J are TRBV2 and TRBJ2-3; 13 bases are shared with TRBD2. Trimming removed 5 bases from V and 4 bases from J; junction bases left unmatched: 6. CDR1 and CDR2 (germline): SNHLY, FYNNEI. CDR3 length equals 16 residues.

The V and J genes are TRBV14 and TRBJ2-3; 8 nucleotides line up with TRBD1. V gave up 5 bases and J gave up 2 bases; unmatched junction bases: 6. This CDR3 is built from 15 residues. CDR1 is SGHDN and CDR2 is FVKESK in the germline V gene. The CDR3 here is CASSWTGFPTDTQYF. The CDR3 bases are TGTGCCAGCAGCTGGACAGGGTTTCCCACAGATACGCAGTATTTT.

As regards this clone: This sample includes further DNA sequences coding for the same CDR3. The rearrangement uses TRBV11-1 and TRBJ2-5; D unclear. The CDR3 length is 13 residues. From germline, CDR1 is SGHAT and CDR2 FQDESV (reference sequence). V was clipped by 1 base and J by 1 base, with 4 bases between them. The CDR3 nucleotides read TGTGCCAGCAGCTTAGGCGGCCAAGAGACCCAGTACTTC. This sequence encodes CASSLGGQETQYF.

The rearrangement uses TRBV7-3 and TRBJ2-7; 8 bases map to TRBD2. The CDR3 sequence is 14 residues long. CDR1 SGHTA and CDR2 FQGTGA come from the germline V gene. The V and J ends lost 2 bases and 5 bases, in that order; junction bases with no gene match: 5. The CDR3 loop reads CASSLGGGFNEQYF. The CDR3 DNA reads as TGTGCCAGCAGCTTAGGCGGGGGGTTCAACGAGCAGTACTTC.

This chain connects TRBV27 to TRBJ2-1; D ambiguous. Germline values: CDR1 MNHEY, CDR2 SMNVEV (reference sequence). The CDR3 runs to 12 residues. The germline V and J ends were trimmed by 0 bases and 8 bases, with 5 bases remaining between them. The chain's CDR3 is CASSLSRDEQFF. For the CDR3, the DNA is TGTGCCAGCAGTTTATCACGGGATGAGCAGTTCTTC.

The rearrangement links TRBV7-9 to TRBJ1-4, with D possibly matching TRBD1 (6 bases). The CDR3 totals 15 residues. The V gene lost 6 bases and the J gene lost 2 bases, with 13 bases spanning the gap. Germline V gene data show CDR1 as SEHNR and CDR2 as FQNEAQ (reference sequence). CDR3 DNA sequence: TGTGCCAGCAGTTCCTACAGGGTTACTAATGAAAAACTGTTTTTT. Amino acids: CASSSYRVTNEKLFF. The whole variable domain, filled in from reference TRBV7-9 and TRBJ1-4, reads DTGVSQNPRHKITKRGQNVTFRCDPISEHNRLYWYRQTLGQGPEFLTYFQNEAQLEKSRLLSDRFSAERPKGSFSTLEIQRTEQGDSAMYLCASSSYRVTNEKLFFGSGTQLSVL.

The CDR3 DNA reads TGCGCCAGCAGCCGTGGCGGATCCACAGATACGCAGTATTTT. Amino acids: CASSRGGSTDTQYF. The rearrangement links TRBV4-3 to TRBJ2-3; D is unresolved. V was pared by 4 bases and J by 2 bases, with 10 bases between. In germline, CDR1 is LGHNA, CDR2 YSLEER. The CDR3 sequence is 14 residues long.

This chain uses TRBV7-3 with TRBJ1-2; D unclear. CDR1 is SGHTA and CDR2 is FQGTGA in the germline V gene. Deletions cut 6 bases from V and 8 bases from J, with 16 bases between. This CDR3 is 13 amino acids long. In nucleotides, the CDR3 is TGTGCCAGCAGTTCTACCCCCCTTCGGGGCTACACCTTC. This encodes CASSSTPLRGYTF.

The CDR3 sequence: CASSRLEIRNQPQHF. DNA for the CDR3: TGTGCCAGCAGCCGCCTCGAGATTCGCAATCAGCCCCAGCATTTT. This chain joins TRBV5-6 and TRBJ1-5; D unresolved. Trimming pared 4 bases from V and 2 bases from J, leaving 13 bases between. The CDR3 covers 15 residues. Germline V gene lookup returns CDR1 SGHDT and CDR2 YYEEEE.

The V call is TRBV12-5, the J call TRBJ2-1, with D tentatively TRBD2 (6 bases). The ends were cut back, 1 base at V and 2 bases at J, with 12 bases in the middle. This CDR3 is built from 16 residues. Germline V gives CDR1 LGHNT, CDR2 FRNRAP. In DNA form, the CDR3 reads TGTGCTAGTGGTTTGGGTGGCGGGATAACCTACAATGAGCAGTTCTTC. Translated: CASGLGGGITYNEQFF.

The chain carries TRBV28 and TRBJ1-2; possibly TRBD1 for D (6 bases). This CDR3 has 15 residues. Germline-derived CDR1 and CDR2 are MDHEN and SYDVKM. V lost 3 bases and J lost 8, with 19 bases in between. CDR3 DNA sequence: TGTGCCAGCAGTTTTGCGTTGGGCAGGGGAGACGGCTACACCTTC. Translated, it gives CASSFALGRGDGYTF.

The CDR3 reads CASRESRDGGSNQPQHF. CDR3 nucleotides: TGTGCCAGCAGGGAGAGCCGGGACGGGGGATCCAATCAGCCCCAGCATTTT. The gene calls are TRBV5-8 and TRBJ1-5, with a tentative D call TRBD1 (5 bases). CDR1 and CDR2 (germline): SGHTS, YDEGEE. This CDR3 is built from 17 residues. V was cut by 5 bases and J by 3 bases, with 21 bases left in between.

CDR3 protein: CASSVQQQETQYF. CDR3 coding DNA: TGTGCCAGCAGCGTGCAACAGCAAGAGACCCAGTACTTC. J is TRBJ2-5 and V is TRBV9; D is undetermined. V was clipped by 2 bases and J by 2 bases, with 7 bases between them. CDR1 and CDR2 from the germline V gene are SGDLS and YYNGEE. This CDR3 has 13 residues.

This chain links TRBV7-2 with TRBJ2-5, with 11 bases identical to TRBD2. The CDR3 has 17 residues. Germline trimming cut 5 bases from V and 2 bases from J; bases unmatched to any gene: 10. Germline V gene sequence: CDR1 SGHTA, CDR2 FQGNSA. The CDR3 is CASSVRLAGPTQETQYF. In nucleotides, the CDR3 is TGTGCCAGCAGCGTCAGACTAGCGGGGCCGACTCAAGAGACCCAGTACTTC.

The V gene is TRBV19, the J gene TRBJ2-6; TRBD1 is a possible D gene (5 bases). The CDR3 consists of 19 residues. Trimming removed 7 bases from V and 0 bases from J, with 22 bases in between. Germline CDR1 and CDR2: LNHDA and SQIVND (reference sequence). CDR3 coding DNA: TGTGCCAGTACCCCATCGTTGGGGCAGGTAGTCTCTGGGGCCAACGTCCTGACTTTC. This codes for CASTPSLGQVVSGANVLTF. The complete variable domain, with remaining parts taken from reference TRBV19 and TRBJ2-6, reads DGGITQSPKYLFRKEGQNVTLSCEQNLNHDAMYWYRQDPGQGLRLIYYSQIVNDFQKGDIAEGYSVSREKKESFPLTVTSAQKNPTAFYLCASTPSLGQVVSGANVLTFGAGSRLTVL.

J is TRBJ1-2 and V is TRBV7-8; TRBD1 aligns across 8 bases. This CDR3 spans 15 amino acids. Germline CDR1 is SGHVS and CDR2 is FQNEAQ. V trimming: 5 bases; J trimming: 2 bases; junction bases outside the gene matches: 7. CDR3 bases: TGTGCCAGCAGCATGGACAGGGAGGCGAACTATGGCTACACCTTC. The encoded protein is CASSMDREANYGYTF. Looking up the rest from reference TRBV7-8 and TRBJ1-2 gives the full variable domain: GAGVSQSPRYKVAKRGQDVALRCDPISGHVSLFWYQQALGQGPEFLTYFQNEAQLDKSGLPSDRFFAERPEGSVSTLKIQRTQQEDSAVYLCASSMDREANYGYTFGSGTRLTVV.

V is TRBV5-1 and J is TRBJ2-1, with unresolved D. Germline assignment: CDR1 SGHRS and CDR2 YFSETQ. This CDR3 is built from 15 residues. V was clipped by 4 bases and J by 0 bases, with 11 bases between them. CDR3 nucleotides: TGCGCCAGCAGCCGTGAATTGAGCTCCTACAATGAGCAGTTCTTC. This codes for CASSRELSSYNEQFF.

This sequence joins TRBV5-4 and TRBJ2-3; 9 bases are shared with TRBD2. Germline CDR1 and CDR2: SGHNT and YYREEE (reference sequence). J was trimmed by 0 bases and V by 0 bases; bases with no gene match: 5. The length of the CDR3 is 17 residues. CDR3 DNA sequence: TGTGCCAGCAGCTTGGTTCCTAGCGGGAAAAGCACAGATACGCAGTATTTT. This gives the protein CASSLVPSGKSTDTQYF. The entire variable domain, with the rest obtained from reference TRBV5-4 and TRBJ2-3, is as follows: ETGVTQSPTHLIKTRGQQVTLRCSSQSGHNTVSWYQQALGQGPQFIFQYYREEENGRGNFPPRFSGLQFPNYSSELNVNALELDDSALYLCASSLVPSGKSTDTQYFGPGTRLTVL.

The rearrangement uses TRBV5-1 and TRBJ1-1, with a weak D call TRBD1 (6 bases). The CDR3 consists of 15 residues. In germline, CDR1 is SGHRS, CDR2 YFSETQ. The V end was cut by 4 bases, the J end by 1 base, with 14 bases between. CDR3 sequence: CASSREGTPNTEAFF. The CDR3 bases are TGCGCCAGCAGCCGGGAGGGGACACCGAACACTGAAGCTTTCTTT.